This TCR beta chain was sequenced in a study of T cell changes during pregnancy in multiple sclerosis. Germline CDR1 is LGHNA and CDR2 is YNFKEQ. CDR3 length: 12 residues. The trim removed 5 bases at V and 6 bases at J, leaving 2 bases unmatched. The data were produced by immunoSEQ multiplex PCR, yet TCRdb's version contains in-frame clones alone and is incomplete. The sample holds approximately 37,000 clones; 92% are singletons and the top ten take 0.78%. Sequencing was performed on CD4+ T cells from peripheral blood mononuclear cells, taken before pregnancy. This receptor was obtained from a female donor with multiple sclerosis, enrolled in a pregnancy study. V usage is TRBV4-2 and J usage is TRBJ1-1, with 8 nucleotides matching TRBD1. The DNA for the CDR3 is TGTGCCAGCAGCGAGGGACAGGCTGAAGCTTTCTTT. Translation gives CASSEGQAEAFF.